This is a list of T cell receptor beta chains from one sample in a study of cytomegalovirus exposure and HLA in healthy donors. Clones were read by immunoSEQ multiplex PCR, and TCRdb kept only the in-frame ones, dropping some. The sample lists more than 95,000 clones, 65% to 85% occurring once. Sequencing used PBMCs. Source of these receptors: a man aged 45-60 years in good health and CMV-seropositive. Each CDR3 is given with its conserved first and last residue. The order of the fields is clone size, D gene, J gene, V gene, CDR3 protein, CDR3 DNA. A D gene is named only where the DNA matches it firmly. Only part of the rows carry a size: once, few, many, or a class if the clone is expanded.

- - TRBJ1-2 TRBV2 CASEGDRNYGYTF TGTGCCAGCGAAGGTGACAGGAACTATGGCTACACCTTC
- TRBD1 TRBJ1-5 TRBV28 CASSPPGTGYQPQHF TGTGCCAGCAGTCCTCCTGGGACAGGGTATCAGCCCCAGCATTTT
once - TRBJ2-4 TRBV29-1 CSVQPGGPGNIQYF TGCAGCGTTCAGCCGGGGGGCCCAGGAAACATTCAGTACTTC
- - TRBJ2-1 TRBV6-1 CASGLTGSSYNEQFF TGTGCCAGCGGCTTAACGGGGAGCTCCTACAATGAGCAGTTCTTC
- - TRBJ2-3 TRBV7-2 CASRYRGAGDTQYF TGTGCCAGCAGATATCGGGGGGCCGGAGATACGCAGTATTTT
- TRBD1 TRBJ1-2 TRBV4-1 CASSQAGGKGYTF TGCGCCAGCAGCCAAGCAGGGGGCAAGGGCTACACCTTC
- - TRBJ1-2 TRBV11-2 CASSLSGSGYTF TGTGCCAGCAGCCTTAGCGGGTCTGGCTACACCTTC
once TRBD1 TRBJ1-5 TRBV28 CASSPAQGARSNQPQHF TGTGCCAGCAGTCCCGCCCAGGGGGCGCGGAGCAATCAGCCCCAGCATTTT
- TRBD2 TRBJ2-7 TRBV19 CASSPAGNPGGTYEQYF TGTGCCAGTAGTCCCGCCGGGAACCCGGGGGGAACCTACGAGCAGTACTTC
once - TRBJ2-1 TRBV5-1 CASSLQPSGGVNEQFF TGCGCCAGCAGCTTACAGCCCAGCGGCGGGGTCAATGAGCAGTTCTTC
once TRBD1 TRBJ1-5 TRBV5-1 CASSLWTGTNQPQHF TGCGCCAGCAGCTTGTGGACAGGGACGAATCAGCCCCAGCATTTT
- TRBD2 TRBJ2-3 TRBV19 CASSRLAGSTDTQYF TGTGCCAGTAGTAGACTAGCGGGGAGCACAGATACGCAGTATTTT
- TRBD1 TRBJ2-1 TRBV19 CASSKTGFLEQFF TGTGCCAGTAGTAAGACAGGGTTCTTAGAGCAGTTCTTC
- - TRBJ2-7 TRBV7-2 CASSLYREFYEQYF TGTGCCAGCAGCTTGTACCGGGAATTCTACGAGCAGTACTTC
- - TRBJ2-6 TRBV6-5 CASSNYRDPGANVLTF TGTGCCAGCAGTAACTACAGGGACCCTGGGGCCAACGTCCTGACTTTC
- TRBD1 TRBJ2-5 TRBV7-6 CASSFTGEETQYF TGTGCCAGCAGCTTTACAGGGGAAGAGACCCAGTACTTC
- TRBD2 TRBJ2-1 TRBV6-6 CASSSGRVGNEQFF TGTGCCAGTTCTAGCGGGAGGGTGGGCAATGAGCAGTTCTTC
- TRBD2 TRBJ2-5 TRBV29-1 CSVGSSGRETQYF TGCAGCGTTGGCTCGAGCGGGAGAGAGACCCAGTACTTC
- TRBD1 TRBJ1-1 TRBV5-4 CASSFSLGGAASEAFF TGTGCCAGCAGCTTCTCGTTAGGGGGCGCAGCATCTGAAGCTTTCTTT
once TRBD2 TRBJ2-1 TRBV6-4 CASSDYGTSGSYNEQFF TGTGCCAGCAGTGACTACGGGACTAGCGGGAGTTACAATGAGCAGTTCTTC
- - TRBJ1-3 TRBV19 CASRTNIRDGNTIYF TGTGCCAGTAGGACCAATATTCGGGATGGAAACACCATATATTTT
- - TRBJ1-3 TRBV6-5 CASSERALGTIYF TGTGCCAGCAGTGAGAGGGCGCTAGGCACCATATATTTT
- - TRBJ2-1 TRBV28 CASSLFAPTAEQFF TGTGCCAGCAGTTTATTCGCCCCGACAGCTGAGCAGTTCTTC
- - TRBJ1-6 TRBV25-1 CASSEGWQGHSPLHF TGTGCCAGCAGTGAAGGATGGCAGGGTCATTCACCCCTCCACTTT
- - TRBJ2-7 TRBV2 CASSDGLEGVEQYF TGTGCCAGCAGTGATGGCCTTGAAGGGGTCGAGCAGTACTTC
- - TRBJ1-2 TRBV27 CASSSRRSENYGYTF TGTGCCAGCAGTTCCCGACGTTCGGAGAACTATGGCTACACCTTC
- TRBD2 TRBJ2-5 TRBV11-3 CASSLATGTTGEQYF TGTGCCAGCAGCTTAGCTACCGGGACTACGGGAGAGCAGTACTTC
- - TRBJ2-7 TRBV7-9 CASSPQGTYEQYF TGTGCCAGCAGCCCACAGGGAACCTACGAGCAGTACTTC
- - TRBJ2-1 TRBV7-6 CASSIQRNNEQFF TGTGCCAGCAGCATTCAGAGGAACAATGAGCAGTTCTTC
- - TRBJ2-7 TRBV5-1 CASTLKDSSYEQYF TGCGCCAGCACCTTGAAGGACAGTTCCTACGAGCAGTACTTC
- - TRBJ2-1 TRBV28 CASSLMSYNEQFF TGTGCCAGCAGTTTAATGTCATACAATGAGCAGTTCTTC
once - TRBJ1-1 TRBV7-2 CASSLERANTEAFF TGTGCCAGCAGCTTAGAAAGAGCGAACACTGAAGCTTTCTTT
- - TRBJ2-3 TRBV18 CASSPPSGGTDTQYF TGTGCCAGCTCACCACCTAGCGGAGGCACAGATACGCAGTATTTT
- TRBD1 TRBJ2-7 TRBV5-4 CASSKPVGQGRPEQYF TGTGCCAGCAGCAAACCGGTGGGACAGGGCCGCCCCGAGCAGTACTTC
- - TRBJ1-5 TRBV4-1 CASSNRDTNQPQHF TGCGCCAGCAGCAACCGGGACACTAATCAGCCCCAGCATTTT
- - TRBJ2-2 TRBV11-3 CASKLGALANTGELFF TGTGCCAGCAAATTGGGGGCCCTCGCGAACACCGGGGAGCTGTTTTTT
- TRBD1 TRBJ2-2 TRBV7-9 CASSQTGTVNTGELFF TGTGCCAGCAGCCAAACCGGGACAGTGAACACCGGGGAGCTGTTTTTT
- TRBD1 TRBJ2-7 TRBV5-1 CASSLTGVEQYF TGCGCCAGCAGCTTAACAGGGGTCGAGCAGTACTTC
- TRBD1 TRBJ2-5 TRBV13 CASSSPGTGLQETQYF TGTGCCAGCAGCTCACCCGGGACAGGGTTGCAAGAGACCCAGTACTTC
- TRBD2 TRBJ2-3 TRBV9 CASSVASGGAFFSDTQYF TGTGCCAGCAGCGTAGCTAGCGGGGGGGCCTTCTTCTCGGATACGCAGTATTTT
- TRBD1 TRBJ1-2 TRBV6-1 CASSANRDRRGYTF TGTGCCAGCAGTGCGAACCGGGACAGGAGAGGCTACACCTTC
- - TRBJ2-4 TRBV2 CASRLGIAKNIQYF TGTGCCAGCAGACTAGGTATAGCCAAAAACATTCAGTACTTC
- - TRBJ2-7 TRBV11-3 CASRLDTASYEQYF TGTGCCAGCAGACTGGATACAGCATCCTACGAGCAGTACTTC